A selection of T cell receptor beta chains follows, all from one sample in a study of blood T cell repertoires in COVID-19. TCRdb's copy holds only in-frame clones and misses some; the assay was immunoSEQ multiplex PCR. Of 30,000 to 45,000 clones listed, over 80% are singletons. Sample: peripheral blood. The receptors shown here come from a human donor in a cohort sampled during active COVID-19. Both conserved end residues are part of each CDR3. D genes are given only for firm matches. Rows may omit the clone size; those that give it use once, few, many or a size class.

v_gene: TRBV29-1; d_gene: TRBD1; abundance: once; j_gene: TRBJ2-7; CDR3nt: TGCAGCGTATTGCGCACCCGGGACAGGGGAGCCTACGAGCAGTACTTC; CDR3aa: CSVLRTRDRGAYEQYF
v_gene: TRBV4-3; d_gene: NA; abundance: NA; j_gene: TRBJ2-5; CDR3nt: TGCGCCAGCAGCCAATATACAGGGCTCCAAGAGACCCAGTACTTC; CDR3aa: CASSQYTGLQETQYF
v_gene: TRBV10-3; d_gene: NA; abundance: NA; j_gene: TRBJ2-1; CDR3nt: TGTGCCATCAGTGCCTCCAATGAGCAGTTCTTC; CDR3aa: CAISASNEQFF
v_gene: TRBV5-1; d_gene: NA; abundance: few; j_gene: TRBJ2-2; CDR3nt: TGCGCCAGCAGCTTTGGCGTTCCGGGTCAAGGGGAGCTGTTTTTT; CDR3aa: CASSFGVPGQGELFF
v_gene: TRBV4-3; d_gene: TRBD1; abundance: NA; j_gene: TRBJ2-1; CDR3nt: TGCGCCAGCAGGGAGGGGACAGGGCCCTACAATGAGCAGTTCTTC; CDR3aa: CASREGTGPYNEQFF
v_gene: TRBV15; d_gene: TRBD1; abundance: few; j_gene: TRBJ2-1; CDR3nt: TGTGCCACCAGCAGCCGGGACAGGGGAAGTAATGAGCAGTTCTTC; CDR3aa: CATSSRDRGSNEQFF
v_gene: TRBV7-2; d_gene: TRBD1; abundance: once; j_gene: TRBJ2-3; CDR3nt: TGTGCCAGCAGCTTAAAGGGACAGCCCATCGGGGCAGATACGCAGTATTTT; CDR3aa: CASSLKGQPIGADTQYF
v_gene: TRBV2; d_gene: NA; abundance: NA; j_gene: TRBJ2-2; CDR3nt: TGTGCCGGCCGGCGGGGCAGTTCCGGGGAGCTGTTTTTT; CDR3aa: CAGRRGSSGELFF
v_gene: TRBV6-5; d_gene: NA; abundance: NA; j_gene: TRBJ2-7; CDR3nt: TGTGCCAGCAAAATCCTCCGGGACACATACGAGCAGTACTTC; CDR3aa: CASKILRDTYEQYF
v_gene: TRBV5-1; d_gene: NA; abundance: NA; j_gene: TRBJ1-2; CDR3nt: TGCGCCAGCAGCTTGGGTCGTTTGCTGGAGAAGGGCTACACCTTC; CDR3aa: CASSLGRLLEKGYTF
v_gene: TRBV13; d_gene: NA; abundance: NA; j_gene: TRBJ2-4; CDR3nt: TGTGCCAGCAGCTTAGTCAGCGGTCAGGCCGTACAGTACTTC; CDR3aa: CASSLVSGQAVQYF
v_gene: TRBV18; d_gene: NA; abundance: NA; j_gene: TRBJ2-1; CDR3nt: TGTGCCAGCTCACCCCCCGGTCTTGAGCAGTTCTTC; CDR3aa: CASSPPGLEQFF
v_gene: TRBV28; d_gene: NA; abundance: NA; j_gene: TRBJ2-3; CDR3nt: TGTGCCAGCTCATCTCCAGGGGCAACTAGCACAGATACGCAGTATTTT; CDR3aa: CASSSPGATSTDTQYF
v_gene: TRBV24-1; d_gene: TRBD1; abundance: NA; j_gene: TRBJ1-1; CDR3nt: TGTGCCACCAGTGGCACCGACAGGGGAAGCGCTGAAGCTTTCTTT; CDR3aa: CATSGTDRGSAEAFF
v_gene: TRBV10-1; d_gene: TRBD1; abundance: NA; j_gene: TRBJ1-3; CDR3nt: TGCGCCAGCAGCACCGGACAGGACTGGCACACCATATATTTT; CDR3aa: CASSTGQDWHTIYF
v_gene: TRBV7-9; d_gene: NA; abundance: once; j_gene: TRBJ2-7; CDR3nt: TGTGCCAGCAGCTTATCGGTCCGTCCTCTAGAGCAGTACTTC; CDR3aa: CASSLSVRPLEQYF
v_gene: TRBV6-6; d_gene: NA; abundance: few; j_gene: TRBJ2-7; CDR3nt: TGTGCCAGCCTCCTTCGGCAGGGTGTCGGTAGAAACGAGCAGTACTTC; CDR3aa: CASLLRQGVGRNEQYF
v_gene: TRBV24-1; d_gene: TRBD1; abundance: NA; j_gene: TRBJ2-7; CDR3nt: TGTGCCACCAGTGATTGGGGGGCCGGGACAGGGGCTGGTGAGCAGTACTTC; CDR3aa: CATSDWGAGTGAGEQYF
v_gene: TRBV7-2; d_gene: TRBD2; abundance: NA; j_gene: TRBJ2-3; CDR3nt: TGTGCCAGCAGCCCGGGACTAGAGTTAGGTACGCAGTATTTT; CDR3aa: CASSPGLELGTQYF
v_gene: TRBV19; d_gene: TRBD1; abundance: NA; j_gene: TRBJ2-1; CDR3nt: TGTGCCACCCGGGACAGGGGATCACACAATGAGCAGTTCTTC; CDR3aa: CATRDRGSHNEQFF
v_gene: TRBV7-9; d_gene: NA; abundance: NA; j_gene: TRBJ1-2; CDR3nt: TGTGCCAGCAGCTTAGGAGTAGGAGGGGAAATCTATGGCTACACCTTC; CDR3aa: CASSLGVGGEIYGYTF
v_gene: TRBV27; d_gene: NA; abundance: NA; j_gene: TRBJ1-4; CDR3nt: TGTGCCAGCAGGACTTGGGGACTCCGTAATGAAAAACTGTTTTTT; CDR3aa: CASRTWGLRNEKLFF
v_gene: TRBV6-2/TRBV6-3; d_gene: NA; abundance: once; j_gene: TRBJ1-5; CDR3nt: TGTGCCAGCAGTTACGAGCTTAGCAATCAGCCCCAGCATTTT; CDR3aa: CASSYELSNQPQHF
v_gene: TRBV7-9; d_gene: TRBD1; abundance: NA; j_gene: TRBJ1-2; CDR3nt: TGTGCCAGCAGCACGCCGGGACAGGGGGAGGGCTACACCTTC; CDR3aa: CASSTPGQGEGYTF
v_gene: TRBV6-5; d_gene: TRBD1; abundance: NA; j_gene: TRBJ2-1; CDR3nt: TGTGCCAGCAGACCCGGGACAGGGGGAAATGAGCAGTTCTTC; CDR3aa: CASRPGTGGNEQFF
v_gene: TRBV4-2; d_gene: TRBD2; abundance: NA; j_gene: TRBJ2-3; CDR3nt: TGTGCCAGCAGCCAATACAGCGGGGTTCCAGATACGCAGTATTTT; CDR3aa: CASSQYSGVPDTQYF
v_gene: TRBV7-2; d_gene: TRBD1; abundance: NA; j_gene: TRBJ1-1; CDR3nt: TGTGCCAGCAGCCCCGACAGGGAGACTGAAGCTTTCTTT; CDR3aa: CASSPDRETEAFF
v_gene: TRBV30; d_gene: NA; abundance: NA; j_gene: TRBJ2-7; CDR3nt: TGTGCCTGGAGTGTACAACCAGGCGAGCAGTACTTC; CDR3aa: CAWSVQPGEQYF
v_gene: TRBV29-1; d_gene: TRBD2; abundance: NA; j_gene: TRBJ2-3; CDR3nt: TGCAGCGGCCGACTAGCGGGCCGCTTCGATACGCAGTATTTT; CDR3aa: CSGRLAGRFDTQYF
v_gene: TRBV7-2; d_gene: TRBD1; abundance: NA; j_gene: TRBJ2-7; CDR3nt: TGTGCCAGCAGCACTACCGGGGACAGGGCTTACGAGCAGTACTTC; CDR3aa: CASSTTGDRAYEQYF
v_gene: TRBV7-2; d_gene: NA; abundance: few; j_gene: TRBJ1-5; CDR3nt: TGTGCCAGCAGCCCCCGACGGGATCAGCCCCAGCATTTT; CDR3aa: CASSPRRDQPQHF
v_gene: TRBV9; d_gene: TRBD2; abundance: once; j_gene: TRBJ2-2; CDR3nt: TGTGCCAGCAGCGTGGCGGGGGGGATTCCTGGCGGGGAGCTGTTTTTT; CDR3aa: CASSVAGGIPGGELFF
v_gene: TRBV18; d_gene: TRBD1; abundance: NA; j_gene: TRBJ2-7; CDR3nt: TGTGCCAGCTCAACGAGACAGGGGGTTATCGACGAGCAGTACTTC; CDR3aa: CASSTRQGVIDEQYF
v_gene: TRBV11-2; d_gene: TRBD1; abundance: NA; j_gene: TRBJ1-5; CDR3nt: TGTGCCAGCAGCCTTAACCGGGACAGCCATCAGCCCCAGCATTTT; CDR3aa: CASSLNRDSHQPQHF
v_gene: TRBV19; d_gene: TRBD2; abundance: NA; j_gene: TRBJ2-3; CDR3nt: TGTGCCAGTAGTGAGAAGACTAGCAATCCCTTCACAGATACGCAGTATTTT; CDR3aa: CASSEKTSNPFTDTQYF
v_gene: TRBV6-5; d_gene: TRBD1; abundance: NA; j_gene: TRBJ2-6; CDR3nt: TGTGCCAGCAGTAGGGGACAGCCCGAGGCCAACGTCCTGACTTTC; CDR3aa: CASSRGQPEANVLTF
v_gene: TRBV6-2/TRBV6-3; d_gene: TRBD1; abundance: NA; j_gene: TRBJ1-2; CDR3nt: TGTGCCAGCAGCGGGAACCGGGACAGATCATTAAACTATGGCTACACCTTC; CDR3aa: CASSGNRDRSLNYGYTF
v_gene: TRBV7-3; d_gene: TRBD2; abundance: NA; j_gene: TRBJ2-7; CDR3nt: TGTGCCAGCAGCTTAGGGGGAGGGTCCTACGAGCAGTACTTC; CDR3aa: CASSLGGGSYEQYF
v_gene: TRBV7-2; d_gene: NA; abundance: NA; j_gene: TRBJ1-6; CDR3nt: TGTGCCAGCAGCTTATCAATCAGGGGAGGGTCACCCCTCCACTTT; CDR3aa: CASSLSIRGGSPLHF
v_gene: TRBV5-1; d_gene: TRBD1; abundance: NA; j_gene: TRBJ2-2; CDR3nt: TGCGCCAGCAGCTTGGAAGGGACAGGGGCGATCGGGGAGCTGTTTTTT; CDR3aa: CASSLEGTGAIGELFF
v_gene: TRBV6-5; d_gene: TRBD1; abundance: NA; j_gene: TRBJ2-7; CDR3nt: TGTGCCAGCAGACGAACAGGGGGTGCCTACGAGCAGTACTTC; CDR3aa: CASRRTGGAYEQYF
v_gene: TRBV30; d_gene: NA; abundance: few; j_gene: TRBJ2-5; CDR3nt: TGTGCCTGGAGTGTATACGGGGGTGAGACCCAGTACTTC; CDR3aa: CAWSVYGGETQYF
v_gene: TRBV19; d_gene: TRBD1; abundance: NA; j_gene: TRBJ1-2; CDR3nt: TGTGCCAGTAGTTCGGACAGGTCCTATGGCTACACCTTC; CDR3aa: CASSSDRSYGYTF
v_gene: TRBV5-1; d_gene: TRBD1; abundance: few; j_gene: TRBJ1-5; CDR3nt: TGCGCCAGCAGCTTGGGAGGGACAGGGGTAGGTCAGCCCCAGCATTTT; CDR3aa: CASSLGGTGVGQPQHF
v_gene: TRBV24-1; d_gene: NA; abundance: NA; j_gene: TRBJ1-4; CDR3nt: TGTGCCACCAGTGACACAGGGCTGGGGGAAAAACTGTTTTTT; CDR3aa: CATSDTGLGEKLFF
v_gene: TRBV9; d_gene: NA; abundance: NA; j_gene: TRBJ1-2; CDR3nt: TGTGCCAGCAGCGTAGACCCAGGGAACTATGGCTACACCTTC; CDR3aa: CASSVDPGNYGYTF
v_gene: TRBV5-4; d_gene: TRBD2; abundance: NA; j_gene: TRBJ2-3; CDR3nt: TGTGCCAGCAGCTTGACTAGCGGGGGGGCCGGCACAGATACGCAGTATTTT; CDR3aa: CASSLTSGGAGTDTQYF
v_gene: TRBV11-3; d_gene: NA; abundance: NA; j_gene: TRBJ1-1; CDR3nt: TGTGCCAGCAGCCCCTCCGAGTACGGCACTGAAGCTTTCTTT; CDR3aa: CASSPSEYGTEAFF
v_gene: TRBV4-1; d_gene: NA; abundance: NA; j_gene: TRBJ2-4; CDR3nt: TGCGCCAGCAGGGGGCAGGCCATTCAGTACTTC; CDR3aa: CASRGQAIQYF
v_gene: TRBV14; d_gene: TRBD1; abundance: NA; j_gene: TRBJ2-7; CDR3nt: TGTGCCAGCAGCCAGGCCCGGGACAGGGGCTACGAGCAGTACTTC; CDR3aa: CASSQARDRGYEQYF
v_gene: TRBV19; d_gene: NA; abundance: once; j_gene: TRBJ1-3; CDR3nt: TGTGCCAGTTCCAGGACAGATTCCTTTGGAAACACCATATATTTT; CDR3aa: CASSRTDSFGNTIYF
v_gene: TRBV29-1; d_gene: NA; abundance: NA; j_gene: TRBJ2-4; CDR3nt: TGCAGCGTTGAGGTCGACACAGACATTCAGTACTTC; CDR3aa: CSVEVDTDIQYF
v_gene: TRBV5-6; d_gene: TRBD2; abundance: once; j_gene: TRBJ2-7; CDR3nt: TGTGCCAGCAGCAATAGCGGGGGGGCCGGCGAGCAGTACTTC; CDR3aa: CASSNSGGAGEQYF